The rows below give T cell receptor beta chains drawn from one sample of a study of control samples from healthy donors and cancer patients. The protocol was immunoSEQ multiplex PCR, while the TCRdb copy is restricted to in-frame clones and leaves out a portion. The table records fewer than 200,000 clones, approximately 86% of them present only once. The sequenced sample was blood. The source of these receptors is a woman in her twenties or thirties in good health. Both conserved end residues are part of each CDR3. D genes are given only for firm matches. Some rows have no size entry. The others give once, few or many, or a class for an expanded clone.

abundance,d_gene,v_gene,j_gene,CDR3aa,CDR3nt
.,.,TRBV6-5,TRBJ2-3,CASSYLAGTDTQYF,TGTGCCAGCAGTTACTTGGCGGGCACAGATACGCAGTATTTT
.,.,TRBV7-8,TRBJ1-2,CASSLGGRGYGYTF,TGTGCCAGCAGCTTAGGAGGCAGGGGCTATGGCTACACCTTC
once,.,TRBV11-2,TRBJ2-5,CASSLFGWKETQYF,TGTGCCAGCAGCTTATTTGGGTGGAAAGAGACCCAGTACTTC
.,.,TRBV29-1,TRBJ2-3,CSVAHARTDTQYF,TGCAGCGTTGCCCACGCCCGGACAGATACGCAGTATTTT
.,TRBD1,TRBV5-1,TRBJ1-2,CASSLGDSPNYGYTF,TGCGCCAGCAGCTTGGGGGACAGCCCGAACTATGGCTACACCTTC
.,.,TRBV29-1,TRBJ2-1,CSVDGAEGGNEQFF,TGCAGCGTTGACGGAGCGGAGGGGGGCAATGAGCAGTTCTTC
once,.,TRBV6-6,TRBJ2-7,CASSYSEVEQYF,TGTGCCAGCAGTTACTCGGAGGTCGAGCAGTACTTC
.,.,TRBV30,TRBJ2-1,CAWSALTANNEQFF,TGTGCCTGGAGTGCGTTGACAGCCAACAATGAGCAGTTCTTC
.,.,TRBV11-2,TRBJ1-6,CASSRGGSSYNSPLHF,TGTGCCAGCAGCCGGGGGGGCAGCTCCTATAATTCACCCCTCCACTTT
.,TRBD2,TRBV7-8,TRBJ2-3,CASSQPTSGVDTQYF,TGTGCCAGCAGCCAACCCACTAGCGGGGTAGATACGCAGTATTTT
.,TRBD1,TRBV28,TRBJ2-7,CASTESGTVAYEQYF,TGTGCCAGCACCGAGTCCGGGACAGTCGCCTACGAGCAGTACTTC
.,TRBD1,TRBV6-1,TRBJ2-4,CASSEAGQGRFIQYF,TGTGCCAGCAGTGAAGCGGGACAGGGTCGGTTCATTCAGTACTTC
.,TRBD1,TRBV19,TRBJ1-1,CASSYGTAKTEAFF,TGTGCCAGTAGCTACGGGACAGCTAAGACTGAAGCTTTCTTT
.,TRBD1,TRBV9,TRBJ2-1,CASNPTGSSYNEQFF,TGTGCCAGCAACCCGACAGGGAGCTCCTACAATGAGCAGTTCTTC
once,.,TRBV5-4,TRBJ1-4,CASSWAGREKLFF,TGTGCCAGCAGCTGGGCAGGGAGAGAAAAACTGTTTTTT
.,TRBD1,TRBV14,TRBJ1-2,CASAGTGSGYTF,TGTGCCAGCGCCGGGACAGGGTCTGGCTACACCTTC
.,.,TRBV24-1,TRBJ2-1,CATSDFETLSPQFF,TGTGCCACCAGTGATTTCGAGACCCTCTCACCTCAGTTCTTC
.,.,TRBV6-1,TRBJ2-7,CASSEAPGSTYEQYF,TGTGCCAGCAGTGAAGCGCCAGGTAGTACCTACGAGCAGTACTTC
few,.,TRBV11-2,TRBJ2-7,CASSFGGYEQYF,TGTGCCAGCAGCTTCGGCGGGTACGAGCAGTACTTC
.,.,TRBV29-1,TRBJ1-1,CSVVGGHGGTEAFF,TGCAGCGTTGTAGGGGGGCACGGAGGGACTGAAGCTTTCTTT
.,.,TRBV5-1,TRBJ1-1,CASSLGPGMNTEAFF,TGCGCCAGCAGCTTGGGTCCAGGGATGAACACTGAAGCTTTCTTT
.,TRBD1,TRBV6-4,TRBJ2-3,CASSEDRGRPDTQYF,TGTGCCAGCAGTGAGGACAGGGGAAGGCCAGATACGCAGTATTTT
.,TRBD1,TRBV19,TRBJ1-5,CASSSRRGQGTNQPQHF,TGTGCCAGTAGCTCAAGGAGGGGACAGGGGACGAATCAGCCCCAGCATTTT
.,.,TRBV29-1,TRBJ2-7,CSVVIGYEQYF,TGCAGCGTGGTGATCGGATACGAGCAGTACTTC
.,TRBD1,TRBV5-6,TRBJ1-4,CASSWGTGSNEKLFF,TGTGCCAGCAGCTGGGGGACAGGGTCGAATGAAAAACTGTTTTTT
.,.,TRBV20-1,TRBJ2-5,CSAGPGETQYF,TGCAGTGCTGGCCCCGGGGAGACCCAGTACTTC
.,.,TRBV7-4,TRBJ1-2,CASSREARERRTNYGYTF,TGTGCCAGCAGCCGGGAAGCGCGGGAGCGCCGTACTAACTATGGCTACACCTTC
.,.,TRBV5-4,TRBJ2-3,CASKSGYSTDTQYF,TGTGCCAGCAAGAGCGGATACAGCACAGATACGCAGTATTTT
.,.,TRBV5-6,TRBJ1-1,CASSLRSHTNTEAFF,TGTGCCAGCAGCTTGAGAAGCCATACGAACACTGAAGCTTTCTTT
once,TRBD2,TRBV27,TRBJ2-7,CASSPRGVRAEQYF,TGTGCCAGCAGTCCCCGGGGGGTTCGGGCCGAGCAGTACTTC
few,.,TRBV6-2/TRBV6-3,TRBJ1-5,CASSYSQGNNQPQHF,TGTGCCAGCAGTTACTCCCAGGGTAACAATCAGCCCCAGCATTTT
.,.,TRBV3-1/TRBV3-2,TRBJ1-3,CASSQDWRSGNTIYF,TGTGCCAGCAGCCAAGATTGGCGGTCTGGAAACACCATATATTTT
.,TRBD1,TRBV3-1/TRBV3-2,TRBJ1-1,CASSPTPGGLMNTEAFF,TGTGCCAGCAGCCCGACGCCAGGGGGTTTAATGAACACTGAAGCTTTCTTT